This TCR beta chain stems from a study of shared clonotypes between healthy human individuals. Study background: The study enrolled a couple of women and a few men aged 18 to 49.

The CDR3 has 12 residues. In germline, CDR1 is MNHEY, CDR2 SVGAGI. The ends were cut back, 6 bases at V and 3 bases at J, with 9 bases in the middle. Data came from immunoSEQ multiplex PCR; TCRdb stores just in-frame clones and leaves some out. Found here are just over 2,000,000 clones, about 94% of them singletons; the top ten hold approximately 1.2%. As defined, naive CD8 cells were CD45RO-negative and positively selected for CCR7, with terminally differentiated effector memory CD45RA+ cells excluded. All donors were healthy HIV-negative adults lacking recent acute infections or vaccinations. The sequenced sample was naive CD8+ T cells sorted from blood. The receptor's source is a young man in good health. V is TRBV6-5 and J is TRBJ2-7, with D possibly TRBD2 on 5 matching bases. As DNA, the CDR3 is TGTGCCAGCAGCCCCGGGAACTACGAGCAGTACTTC. The encoded protein is CASSPGNYEQYF.